The clone carrying this T cell receptor (beta chain) was counted a few times. Its antigen remains unidentified. The data are from a study of T-cell reconstitution after alpha-beta-depleted transplantation in children. The TCRbeta library was prepared with unique molecular identifiers. Using its own MiXCR run on the PCR reads, TCRdb lists one record per CDR3 protein. The top ten hold less than 40% of the sample, which has roughly 570,000 distinct CDR3 sequences, roughly 30% seen once. Regarding the study as a whole: Newly made T cells mostly supplied T-cell counts and diversity one year after transplant. The study reportedly traced alpha-beta T cells about two months after transplant to several hundred expanded graft clones. Some patients' high day-60 TCRbeta diversity was attributed to recipient cells surviving conditioning.

With 6 bases clipped from V and 2 bases from J, the junction kept 7 bases outside the gene matches. The CDR3 contains 16 residues. Germline V CDR1 and CDR2: MNHEY, SMNVEV (reference sequence). Sample: PBMCs, taken before TCRalphabeta/CD19-depleted stem cell transplant. The chain couples TRBV27 to TRBJ2-1, with TRBD2 matching 10 bases. The sequence was collected from a boy younger than two with Wiskott-Aldrich syndrome, due to receive a stem cell transplant. The CDR3 region is CASRLQAGGPYNEQFF. The CDR3 bases are TGTGCCAGCAGACTACAAGCGGGAGGGCCCTACAATGAGCAGTTCTTC.